The 6 T cell receptor beta chains below come from one sample, sequenced in a study of shared clonotypes between healthy human individuals (TCRdb year 2020). CD8 naive samples were obtained by positive selection for CCR7 among CD45RO-negative cells, yielding a CD45RA+CCR7+ population from which TemRA cells were excluded. The library was prepared using the immunoSEQ multiplex PCR assay. This is the immuneACCESS table as TCRdb keeps it, with only in-frame sequences that have V and J called. A part of the clones is gone; compared with another copy, unresolved V genes explain less than half, and the rest is unexplained. This sample is represented by just over 2,000,000 clones; approximately 94% of them were singletons. The ten largest account for 0.9% to 1.3% of the sample. Sample: naive CD8+ T cells sorted from blood. Interpreted using the paper, the cell subset or site label stands for: CD45RA+CCR7+. These receptors all stem from a man aged 18 to 35 in good health.

The rearrangement joins TRBV7-9 to TRBJ1-1; TRBD1 matches 8 bases. There are 14 residues in the CDR3. Germline V gene data show CDR1 as SEHNR and CDR2 as FQNEAQ (reference sequence). J lost 0 bases, V lost 5 bases, and 2 bases had no gene match. CDR3 DNA: TGTGCCAGCAGCATACAGGGGGTGAACACTGAAGCTTTCTTT. Its translation: CASSIQGVNTEAFF.

The rearrangement joins TRBV4-3 to TRBJ2-7, with TRBD1 matching 7 bases. Germline assignment: CDR1 LGHNA and CDR2 YSLEER. This CDR3 spans 15 amino acids. V lost 1 base, J lost 6 bases, and 9 bases stayed unmatched. For the CDR3, the DNA is TGCGCCAGCAGCCAAGTGCTCACAGGGGTGAGCGAGCAGTACTTC. Residues: CASSQVLTGVSEQYF.

CDR3 DNA sequence: TGCGCCAGCAGCCAAGGGACAGGGGCTGGAAACACCATATATTTT. This gives the protein CASSQGTGAGNTIYF. The chain couples TRBV4-3 to TRBJ1-3, with TRBD1 matching over 9 bases. In germline, CDR1 is LGHNA, CDR2 YSLEER. V lost 1 base and J lost 2; bases outside the gene matches: 0. This CDR3 region has 15 residues.

This clone was counted once. V usage is TRBV18 and J usage is TRBJ2-5, with 7 bases identical to TRBD1. The CDR3 loop spans 16 amino acids. CDR1 and CDR2 (germline): KGHSH, LQKENI. V lost 1 base, J lost 4 bases, and 9 bases stayed unmatched. The CDR3 is CASSPLNTGAGETQYF. The DNA of the CDR3 is TGTGCCAGCTCACCACTGAATACAGGGGCCGGAGAGACCCAGTACTTC.

The rearrangement links TRBV14 to TRBJ2-7, with D tentatively TRBD2 (6 bases). V was cut by 4 bases and J by 0 bases, with 13 bases left in between. Germline CDR1 is SGHDN and CDR2 is FVKESK. CDR3 length: 15 residues. The CDR3 DNA follows: TGTGCCAGCAGCCCCGGGGACTCCTCCTCCTACGAGCAGTACTTC. Translation: CASSPGDSSSYEQYF.

Regarding this clone: At the DNA level, this CDR3 is encoded by other sequences in the same sample as well. The chain links TRBV27 to TRBJ2-1; no definite D call. The CDR3 has 14 amino acids. Per germline, CDR1 MNHEY and CDR2 SMNVEV (reference sequence). Trimming removed 5 bases at V and 0 bases at J, with 8 bases between. The CDR3 DNA follows: TGTGCCAGCAGTGACATGAGCTCCTACAATGAGCAGTTCTTC. The encoded protein is CASSDMSSYNEQFF.